This TCR beta chain was sequenced for a study of somatic mutations in cytotoxic T cells in rheumatoid arthritis. Study summary: The authors flow-sorted some V beta antibody-stained T-cell populations at nearly 100% purity, including V beta1+ cells that they sequenced for TCRB.

Using immunoSEQ multiplex PCR, the repertoire was profiled, and TCRdb retains in-frame clones only, with some absent. The sample records about 20,000 clones, roughly nine tenths being singletons. This TCR derives from a man aged 40-55 years in good health. The source material was CD8+ T cells sorted from blood.

The CDR3 DNA reads TGTGCCGGAAAGCGGGAGGGCCACGAGCAGTACTTC. Encoded protein: CAGKREGHEQYF. The chain combines TRBV7-9 with TRBJ2-7, with 10 bases lining up with TRBD2. Germline CDR1 is SEHNR and CDR2 is FQNEAQ (reference sequence). The V segment lost 11 bases and the J segment 5 bases; nucleotides outside the gene matches: 6. The CDR3 runs 12 residues.